Below are 7 T cell receptor beta chains sequenced from a single sample in a study of blood T cell repertoires in COVID-19. Sequenced by immunoSEQ multiplex PCR; TCRdb stores in-frame clones only, minus some. The table shows some 360,000 clones, with 85% to 90% occurring only once. The sample consisted of PBMCs or T cells enriched from blood (not recorded which). These receptor sequences come from a woman in her thirties who had been exposed to COVID-19.

The V gene is TRBV28, the J gene TRBJ1-4; D unresolved. Trimming stripped 10 bases from V and 8 bases from J, with 17 bases between. In germline, CDR1 is MDHEN, CDR2 SYDVKM. The CDR3 runs to 13 residues. CDR3 DNA: TGTGCCATTTTCGACGCTGGCGGGGAAAAACTGTTTTTT. It codes for CAIFDAGGEKLFF.

The rearrangement joins TRBV25-1 to TRBJ2-2; D not resolved. Trimming removed 4 bases at V and 13 bases at J, with 7 bases between. The CDR3 has 10 amino acids. CDR1 and CDR2 (germline): MGHDK, SYGVNS. Here the CDR3 reads CASSGARLFF. The CDR3 bases are TGTGCCAGCAGTGGAGCCCGGCTGTTTTTT.

This clone turned up a few times. This chain joins TRBV19 and TRBJ2-7, with D unclear. Germline V gene lookup returns CDR1 LNHDA and CDR2 SQIVND (reference sequence). CDR3 length: 11 amino acids. Trimming removed 10 bases at V and 2 bases at J, with 9 bases between. The DNA of the CDR3 is TGTGCCACCACTAAAGCCTACGAGCAGTACTTC. It specifies CATTKAYEQYF.

The rearrangement uses TRBV28 and TRBJ2-5, with a weak D call TRBD1 (6 bases). The germline V gene encodes CDR1 MDHEN and CDR2 SYDVKM. This CDR3 is built from 14 residues. Deletions cut 3 bases from V and 2 bases from J, with 10 bases between. CDR3 in amino acids: CASSFWTAQETQYF. In DNA, the CDR3 is TGTGCCAGCAGTTTTTGGACAGCTCAAGAGACCCAGTACTTC.

The V gene is TRBV28, the J gene TRBJ2-7, with a possible D match to TRBD2 (6 bases). This CDR3 is built from 13 residues. V lost 8 bases, J lost 1 base, and 12 bases lay in between. Germline loops: CDR1 MDHEN, CDR2 SYDVKM. CDR3 sequence reads: CASEIGGSYEQYF. The CDR3 DNA reads as TGTGCCAGCGAGATCGGGGGATCCTACGAGCAGTACTTC.

The gene calls are TRBV19 and TRBJ2-1, with TRBD1 identical over 11 bases. CDR3 length equals 16 residues. Looked up from germline, CDR1 is LNHDA and CDR2 is SQIVND (reference sequence). With 6 bases clipped from V and 7 bases from J, the junction kept 11 bases outside the gene matches. The CDR3 DNA is TGTGCCAGTAGCCCCCTAGGGGACAGGGGGAAAAATGAGCAGTTCTTC. It codes for CASSPLGDRGKNEQFF.

The rearrangement joins TRBV7-2 to TRBJ1-1; D is possibly TRBD1 (5 bases). V was clipped by 1 base and J by 5 bases, with 14 bases between them. Germline CDR1 is SGHTA and CDR2 is FQGNSA. The CDR3 runs to 15 residues. CDR3 coding DNA: TGTGCCAGCAGCTTAGTCTGGGGCGGGGGTACTGAAGCTTTCTTT. This sequence encodes CASSLVWGGGTEAFF.